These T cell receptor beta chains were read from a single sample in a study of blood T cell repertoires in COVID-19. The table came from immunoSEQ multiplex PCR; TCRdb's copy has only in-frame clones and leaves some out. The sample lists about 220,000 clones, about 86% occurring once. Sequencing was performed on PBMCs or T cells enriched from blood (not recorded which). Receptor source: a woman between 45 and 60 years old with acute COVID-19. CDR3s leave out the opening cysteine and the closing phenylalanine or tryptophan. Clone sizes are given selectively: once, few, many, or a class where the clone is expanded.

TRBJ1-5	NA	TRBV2	ASSDVVAGASNQPQH
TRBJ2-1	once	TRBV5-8	AGREWGNEQF
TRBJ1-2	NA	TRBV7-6	ASSLGQGDYGYT
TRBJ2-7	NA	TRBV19	ASSAPGLAYEQY
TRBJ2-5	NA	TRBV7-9	ASSLRGTQY
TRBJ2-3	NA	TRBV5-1	ASSLVAQRSADTQY
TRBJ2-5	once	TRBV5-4	ASSFRGSQETQY
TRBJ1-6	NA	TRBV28	ASSKGQVNSPLH
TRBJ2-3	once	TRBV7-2	ASSLQGARSTDTQY
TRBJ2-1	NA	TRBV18	ASSPREKSRNEQF
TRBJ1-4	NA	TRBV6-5	ASSYRQARVEKLF
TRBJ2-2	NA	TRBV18	ASYRDFNTGELF
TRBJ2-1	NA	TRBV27	ASSFSISYNEQF
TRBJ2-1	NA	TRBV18	ASSPPSSRQSYNEQF
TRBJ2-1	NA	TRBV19	ASSISVSEQF
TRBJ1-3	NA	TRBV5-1	ASSKTGFSGNTIY
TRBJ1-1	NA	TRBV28	ASSLDGIKGEAF
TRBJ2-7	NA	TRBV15	ATSPTARGYEQY
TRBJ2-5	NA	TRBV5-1	ASSLQAGEQETQY
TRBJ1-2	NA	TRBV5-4	ASSRGSGQEMGYT
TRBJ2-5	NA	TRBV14	ASSYRETQY
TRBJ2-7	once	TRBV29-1	SVSSGTSPRVREQY
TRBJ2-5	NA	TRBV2	ASRWEGARETQY
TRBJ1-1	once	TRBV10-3	AISGQEDRTAF
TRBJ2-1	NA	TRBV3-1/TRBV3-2	ASSQGGTVYNEQF
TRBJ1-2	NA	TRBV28	ASRDSSVRGYT
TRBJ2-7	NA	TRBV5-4	ASSFSGGADEQY
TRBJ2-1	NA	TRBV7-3	ASSLLLAGGDNEQF
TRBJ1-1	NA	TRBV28	ASSLWQGYTEAF
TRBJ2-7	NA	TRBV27	ASSLTSGNWYEQY
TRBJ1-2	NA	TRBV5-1	ASSLPRTGGYGYT
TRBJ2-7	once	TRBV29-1	SAEGETGYEQY
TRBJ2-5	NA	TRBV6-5	ASSPGLADQETQY
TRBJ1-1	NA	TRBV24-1	ATRRQSYTEAF
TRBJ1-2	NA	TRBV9	ASSVGQTLSYGYT
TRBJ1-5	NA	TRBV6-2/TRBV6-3	ASSLGTVNQPQH
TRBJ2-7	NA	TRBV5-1	ASSLNAGAAYEQY
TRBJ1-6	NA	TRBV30	AGYRGGIYNSPLH
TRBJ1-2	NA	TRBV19	ASSPTRNSYGYT
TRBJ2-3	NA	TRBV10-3	AISSGTRTDTQY
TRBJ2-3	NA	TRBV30	AWSVGGREDTQY
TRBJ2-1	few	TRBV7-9	ASSPWGGLNNEQF
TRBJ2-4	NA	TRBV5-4	ASSSGLAGEGIQY
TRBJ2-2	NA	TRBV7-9	ASPLTGYTGELF
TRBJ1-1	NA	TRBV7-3	ASSLGQNTEAF
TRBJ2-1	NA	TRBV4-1	ASSQDFGSPYNEQF
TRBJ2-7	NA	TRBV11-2	ASSFSIYEQY
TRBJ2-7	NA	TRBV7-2	ASSRTGPSSYEQY
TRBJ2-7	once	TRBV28	ASSFELAGVSVSPYEQY